The 10 T cell receptor beta chains listed next were all sequenced from one sample in a study of a mutant IDH1 vaccine in newly diagnosed glioma (dated by TCRdb to the early 2020s). Antigens for these TCRs are unknown. Taken with the paper, the label for time point translates to: week 35, safety follow-up. Each vaccine dose, consisting of 300 ug of a 20-mer mutant IDH1 peptide in Montanide, was administered subcutaneously with topical imiquimod. Libraries were built with the immunoSEQ multiplex PCR assay. TCRdb took this table from immuneACCESS and kept in-frame rearrangements with V and J called. Such tables lack part of the clones; where checked against another copy, unresolved V genes explain under half of the gap, and the rest is unexplained. Counted in this sample were about 68,000 clones; roughly 84% of them appeared once. The top ten hold approximately 12% of the sample. The sequenced sample was PBMCs, obtained from a glioma patient whose treatment included an IDH1 peptide vaccine. Receptors originate from a man younger than 35 with glioma.

In DNA, the CDR3 is TGTGCCAGCAGCCCCTCGACAGGGTCCAAGCAGTACTTC. This codes for CASSPSTGSKQYF. J is TRBJ2-7 and V is TRBV7-8; 7 nucleotides align to TRBD1. CDR1 is SGHVS and CDR2 is FQNEAQ in the germline V gene. Trimming at V came to 5 bases and at J to 8 bases, leaving 9 bases not matched to a gene. This CDR3 contains 13 residues.

The V and J genes are TRBV6-5 and TRBJ1-2, with D possibly matching TRBD1 (6 bases). V shed 6 bases and J shed 8 bases, with 10 bases lying between them. CDR1 is MNHEY, CDR2 SVGAGI, per germline. The CDR3 sequence is 11 residues long. The CDR3 bases are TGTGCCAGCAGCACAGGGACCGGCTACACCTTC. This encodes CASSTGTGYTF.

The rearrangement uses TRBV2 and TRBJ2-2; TRBD2 agrees at 12 bases. The CDR3 length is 14 residues. CDR1 and CDR2 from the germline V gene are SNHLY and FYNNEI. V lost 9 bases and J lost 5; bases outside the gene matches: 4. This CDR3 is CASRLAGGTGELFF. The CDR3 DNA sequence: TGTGCCAGTCGCCTAGCGGGGGGGACCGGGGAGCTGTTTTTT.

The V and J genes are TRBV7-6 and TRBJ1-1; D is unclear. Trimming cost V 1 base and J 1 base, with 4 bases left between them. The CDR3 is made up of 13 amino acids. From germline, CDR1 is SGHVS and CDR2 FNYEAQ. The CDR3 DNA reads as TGTGCCAGCAGCTTAGGTACGAACACTGAAGCTTTCTTT. It codes for CASSLGTNTEAFF.

V and J are TRBV4-3 and TRBJ1-6, with D possibly TRBD1 on 5 matching bases. V lost 0 bases and J 10 bases, leaving 13 bases between the germline ends. This CDR3 region has 15 residues. Germline V CDR1 and CDR2: LGHNA, YSLEER. CDR3 protein: CASSQDRGYGSPLHF. The CDR3 DNA follows: TGCGCCAGCAGCCAAGATAGGGGTTATGGCTCACCCCTCCACTTT.

This clone was picked up a small number of times. The chain couples TRBV2 to TRBJ2-2, with D possibly being TRBD1 (6 bases). Germline-derived CDR1 and CDR2 are SNHLY and FYNNEI. The CDR3 contains 15 residues. V was shortened by 2 bases and J by 7 bases, with 14 bases between the two germline ends. The CDR3 DNA follows: TGTGCCAGCAGTGAACCGTCGCAGGGGTTCGGGGAGCTGTTTTTT. This gives the protein CASSEPSQGFGELFF.

The rearrangement uses TRBV6-5 and TRBJ2-7; no firm D call. The CDR3 loop spans 13 amino acids. Trimming stripped 4 bases from V and 5 bases from J, with 12 bases between. Per germline, CDR1 MNHEY and CDR2 SVGAGI. CDR3 coding DNA: TGTGCCAGCAGTTTCACGGAAGACCACGAGCAGTACTTC. This translates into CASSFTEDHEQYF.

This chain connects TRBV7-2 to TRBJ2-7; TRBD2 might be the D (5 bases). CDR1 and CDR2 (germline): SGHTA, FQGNSA. The CDR3 length is 15 residues. V was pared by 1 base and J by 2 bases, with 12 bases between. The CDR3 sequence is CASSLGGLNPYEQYF. The CDR3 nucleotides read TGTGCCAGCAGCTTAGGAGGGCTAAACCCCTACGAGCAGTACTTC.

This chain links TRBV4-2 with TRBJ1-2; TRBD1 agrees at 8 bases. With V trimmed by 4 bases and J by 4 bases, 17 bases remained unmatched. Germline V gene data show CDR1 as LGHNA and CDR2 as YNFKEQ. The CDR3 extends over 18 amino acids. CDR3 DNA sequence: TGTGCCAGCAGCCTCGACAGGGGAGGTAGCGGGCTAAGCTATGGCTACACCTTC. This gives the protein CASSLDRGGSGLSYGYTF.

V usage is TRBV7-2 and J usage is TRBJ2-7; 13 bases are shared with TRBD2. V dropped 2 bases and J dropped 0; count of bases not matched to a gene: 7. Looked up from germline, CDR1 is SGHTA and CDR2 is FQGNSA. CDR3 size: 18 residues. The CDR3 bases are TGTGCCAGCAGCTTAAGCGGGACTAGCGGGGAAAGCTCCTACGAGCAGTACTTC. Residues: CASSLSGTSGESSYEQYF.